This T cell receptor (beta chain) was profiled in a study of blood T cells in healthy people across ages (dated by TCRdb to between 2015 and 2016). With respect to the entire study: Template switching captured roughly one uniquely barcoded TCR beta cDNA molecule per two T cells in model experiments. To track age-related changes in TCR beta repertoire diversity, the study relied on deep sequencing normalized with unique cDNA molecular identifiers. Four age groups were formed from the donors: young (average 16 years), middle-aged (approximately 39), aged (under 70) and long-lived (around 80). Donors of different ages were randomly distributed across sequencing lanes to avoid experimental bias. Using the same blood draw, the study looked at two additional independent replicas of 1 million unique cDNA reads for two donors, one aged 18 to 30 and the other aged 80 or older. Broader findings and caveats from the paper: As age increased, observed TCR beta diversity per million T cells dropped in a roughly linear way, and a significant reduction was already evident by age approximately 40. Compared with the aged group, more naive CD4+ T cells, fewer expanded clones and increased TCR diversity were shown by the long-lived group, suggesting age selection. A strong correlation was found between observed TCR beta diversity and the percentage of naive T cells measured by flow cytometry. The CMV infection status of donors was not known, potentially confounding age-related changes in expanded clonotypes. Since profiling was done on bulk unsorted PBMCs, naive and antigen-experienced compartments could not be conclusively compared. Estimates of total diversity based on one million sequenced T cells were regarded as lower bounds and as underestimates.

The library was prepared using 5' RACE. TCRdb lists the instrument as Illumina HiSeq 2500. The second PCR ran for roughly 7 to 11 cycles and used a J-beta primer mix along with a sample-barcoded 5' primer. A template-switch 5' adaptor carrying 12 random nucleotides introduced a unique molecular identifier onto each TCR beta cDNA molecule. Each sample yielded at least 2.5 million CDR3-containing paired-end reads. First-strand cDNA synthesis was performed from all RNA using the Mint cDNA synthesis kit, with priming by a TRBC-specific oligonucleotide. Following uracil-DNA glycosylase treatment, all cDNA underwent a first 18-cycle PCR with the universal primers M1SS and BC2_uni_R. Per the authors' processing: Normalization of each sample was performed by random selection of 1 million high-quality reads, each carrying a distinct molecular identifier. Instead of being binned into consensus sequences, reads that shared molecular identifiers were thrown out. MiTCR, set to a Q25 quality threshold and the strictest error-elimination algorithm, was used for CDR3 identification, clonotype clustering and error correction. A nonparametric unseen species model using Euler transformation provided a lower-bound estimate of total TCR beta diversity. Starting from the raw public reads, TCRdb applied fastp trimming at Q25, assembled clones with MiXCR and retained in-frame beta chains. Rows with one shared CDR3 protein collapse into an entry with the most common genes and DNA. The V and J calls and clone size are TCRdb's, not the authors'. The sample profile shows roughly 1.5 million distinct CDR3 sequences; 35% to 45% of them were found once. The top ten hold 4% of the sample.

The approximately 39 donors, aged about 6 to 95 years, were systemically healthy Caucasian individuals from Russia. Each donor gave about 10 milliliters of peripheral blood, drawn into EDTA-treated Vacutainer tubes. Ficoll-Paque density-gradient centrifugation was used to isolate PBMCs, with at least 7 million per sample. Trizol reagent was used to extract total RNA from PBMCs, with at least 5 micrograms per sample. The percentages of naive CD45RAhigh/CD27high T cells were determined by flow cytometry on a PBMC aliquot from every donor. The table lists this clonotype with a few counts. Its binding antigen is unknown. Base qualities are not provided; no much larger clone lies one nucleotide away. V gives up 3 bases and J gives up 0 bases, and the segment between their germline ends measures 17 bases. The germline V gene gives CDR1 as MDHEN and CDR2 as SYDVKM. From its cysteine to its phenylalanine, the CDR3 spans 17 amino acids. The entry retains the CDR3 DNA only, 51 bases that are in frame from base 1.

Specimen: blood. Recombination linked TRBV28 to TRBJ1-1, with the D gene not clear enough to name. The TCR sequence derives from a woman between 18 and 29 years old in good health. This receptor carries the CDR3 CASSLPPLGRLNTEAFF. The DNA is TGTGCCAGCAGTTTGCCCCCTCTAGGACGGTTGAACACTGAAGCTTTCTTT.